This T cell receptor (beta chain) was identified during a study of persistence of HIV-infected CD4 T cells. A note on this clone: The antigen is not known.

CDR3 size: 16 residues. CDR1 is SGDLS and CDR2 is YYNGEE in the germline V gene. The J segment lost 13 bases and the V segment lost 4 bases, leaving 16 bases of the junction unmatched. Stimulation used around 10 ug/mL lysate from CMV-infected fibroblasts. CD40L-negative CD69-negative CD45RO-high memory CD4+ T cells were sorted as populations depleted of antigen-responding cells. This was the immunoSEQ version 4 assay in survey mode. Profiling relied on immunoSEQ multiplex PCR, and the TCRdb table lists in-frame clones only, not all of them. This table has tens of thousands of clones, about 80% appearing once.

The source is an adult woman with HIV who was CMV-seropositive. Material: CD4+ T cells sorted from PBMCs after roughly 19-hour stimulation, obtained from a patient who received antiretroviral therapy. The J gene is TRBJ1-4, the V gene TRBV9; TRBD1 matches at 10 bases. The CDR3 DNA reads TGTGCCAGCAGCCCACTCGGACAGGGGGAGTTCACTAGACTGTTTTTT. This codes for CASSPLGQGEFTRLFF. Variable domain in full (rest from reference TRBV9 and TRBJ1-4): DSGVTQTPKHLITATGQRVTLRCSPRSGDLSVYWYQQSLDQGLQFLIQYYNGEERAKGNILERFSAQQFPDLHSELNLSSLELGDSALYFCASSPLGQGEFTRLFFGSGTQLSVL.